Following are 18 T cell receptor beta chains from one sample sequenced in a study of cytomegalovirus exposure and HLA in healthy donors (dated by TCRdb to about 2017). The protocol used for the library was the immunoSEQ multiplex PCR assay. A mixture of 60 forward primers for TCR Vbeta segments and 13 reverse primers for TCR Jbeta segments was used in the multiplex PCR. Entries here come from immuneACCESS through TCRdb and include only in-frame sequences with V and J called. Some clones fail to appear in such tables; in the studies checked, an unresolved V gene covers under half of the shortfall, and the cause of the remainder is unknown. This sample has more than 85,000 clones in its table, and approximately 82% of those were observed once. The ten biggest clones cover roughly 13% of the sample. The specimen was PBMCs. These receptor sequences come from a man younger than 40 in good health and CMV-seropositive.

The chain joins TRBV6-5 to TRBJ2-2; D not certain. The CDR3 contains 16 residues. V was clipped by 1 base and J by 5 bases, with 14 bases between them. Germline V CDR1 and CDR2: MNHEY, SVGAGI. As DNA, the CDR3 is TGTGCCAGCAGTTACTGGGTAGACATTGTTACCGGGGAGCTGTTTTTT. Its translation: CASSYWVDIVTGELFF.

The rearrangement joins TRBV5-1 to TRBJ2-3; 8 bases line up with TRBD2. From germline, CDR1 is SGHRS and CDR2 YFSETQ. The V and J ends lost 0 bases and 3 bases, in that order; junction bases with no gene match: 6. There are 16 residues in the CDR3. CDR3 nucleotide sequence: TGCGCCAGCAGCTTGGTACTGAGCGGGGGTACAGATACGCAGTATTTT. This translates into CASSLVLSGGTDTQYF.

The gene calls are TRBV27 and TRBJ1-1; 7 nucleotides line up with TRBD1. Trimming removed 5 bases from V and 1 base from J; junction bases left unmatched: 10. The CDR3 consists of 16 residues. CDR1 is MNHEY, CDR2 SMNVEV, per germline (reference sequence). CDR3 amino acids: CASSRGQRTSNTEAFF. The CDR3, as DNA: TGTGCCAGCAGTCGGGGACAGCGAACTTCGAACACTGAAGCTTTCTTT.

V usage is TRBV19 and J usage is TRBJ1-2; 8 positions agree with TRBD1. The length of the CDR3 is 15 residues. The trim removed 6 bases at V and 3 bases at J, leaving 9 bases unmatched. Germline-derived CDR1 and CDR2 are LNHDA and SQIVND (reference sequence). The CDR3 reads CASSRQGFVDYGYTF. The DNA of the CDR3 is TGTGCCAGTAGCAGACAGGGGTTTGTGGACTATGGCTACACCTTC.

The genes are TRBV4-3 and TRBJ2-7, with 16 bases that match TRBD2. Trimming removed 5 bases from V and 3 bases from J; junction bases left unmatched: 7. Germline CDR1 and CDR2: LGHNA and YSLEER. CDR3 length equals 17 residues. CDR3: CASSVGTSGGAFYEQYF. The DNA of the CDR3 is TGCGCCAGCAGCGTAGGGACTAGCGGGGGGGCATTCTACGAGCAGTACTTC.

The chain employs TRBV9 and TRBJ2-3; TRBD1 is a possible D gene (6 bases). CDR1 and CDR2 (germline): SGDLS, YYNGEE. The CDR3 is made up of 16 amino acids. Trimming cost V 0 bases and J 4 bases, with 15 bases left between them. CDR3: CASSVGPPGAADTQYF. The CDR3 DNA reads as TGTGCCAGCAGCGTAGGGCCCCCAGGGGCGGCAGATACGCAGTATTTT.

This clone was seen only once. Since no conserved phenylalanine or tryptophan closes the CDR3, a read error is the likely cause. It is unclear where the CDR3 begins or ends on the DNA, so no DNA is shown, and the CDR3 is as TCRdb lists it. This sequence joins TRBV21-1 and TRBJ2-7; the D call TRBD2 from the table was never checked on the DNA. TRBV21-1 is a known pseudogene. The CDR3 adds up to 9 amino acids, both ends counted. Here the CDR3 reads CASSKGRVD.

The chain combines TRBV28 with TRBJ1-2; TRBD1 matches at 7 bases. This CDR3 comprises 15 residues. The V gene's germline CDR1 is MDHEN and CDR2 SYDVKM. The V gene end was trimmed by 3 bases and the J gene end by 8 bases; junction bases not matched to a gene: 12. The CDR3 DNA reads TGTGCCAGCAGTTTTGGACGTAAGGGGGCGGAGGGCTACACCTTC. It specifies CASSFGRKGAEGYTF.

The chain uses TRBV7-2 and TRBJ2-2; a possible D gene is TRBD2 (5 bases). This CDR3 is 14 amino acids long. Germline lookup yields CDR1 SGHTA and CDR2 FQGNSA. The V and J ends lost 5 bases and 3 bases respectively, with 10 bases between them. The CDR3 DNA reads as TGTGCCAGCAGCCCAGGCGGGTACACCGGGGAGCTGTTTTTT. Translating it yields CASSPGGYTGELFF. Full variable domain (rest looked up from reference TRBV7-2 and TRBJ2-2): GAGVSQSPSNKVTEKGKDVELRCDPISGHTALYWYRQSLGQGLEFLIYFQGNSAPDKSGLPSDRFSAERTGGSVSTLTIQRTQQEDSAVYLCASSPGGYTGELFFGEGSRLTVL.

DNA of the CDR3: TGTGCCAGCAGCCTGACAGCCTCTGGAAACACCATATATTTT. It yields the protein CASSLTASGNTIYF. The rearrangement joins TRBV6-5 to TRBJ1-3; tentative D call: TRBD1 (5 bases). The CDR3 length is 14 residues. Trimming stripped 6 bases from V and 0 bases from J, with 9 bases between. The germline gives CDR1 MNHEY, CDR2 SVGAGI.

The chain carries TRBV5-4 and TRBJ1-3, with D possibly TRBD1 on 6 matching bases. The CDR3 spans 15 residues. Trimming left V 2 bases short and J 0 bases short, with 9 bases between. Per germline, CDR1 SGHNT and CDR2 YYREEE (reference sequence). CDR3 sequence (DNA): TGTGCCAGCAGCTTAACAGGGAGCTCTGGAAACACCATATATTTT. Its translation is CASSLTGSSGNTIYF.

The chain is built from TRBV7-6 and TRBJ2-2, with 8 bases matching TRBD2. The germline CDR1 and CDR2 sequences are SGHVS and FNYEAQ. V lost 5 bases to trimming and J lost 6 bases; unmatched junction nucleotides: 14. This CDR3 has 17 residues. The CDR3 region is CASSPYGRGGVPGELFF. The CDR3 bases are TGTGCCAGCAGCCCCTACGGCCGGGGGGGGGTACCCGGGGAGCTGTTTTTT.

This clone was detected a few times. The CDR3 nucleotides read TGTGCCAGTTGCCTGAGGGGGAACATTCAGTACTTC. This gives the protein CASCLRGNIQYF. The chain employs TRBV28 and TRBJ2-4, with a possible D match to TRBD1 (6 bases). V dropped 9 bases and J dropped 7 bases, with 13 bases sitting between them. The germline CDR1 and CDR2 sequences are MDHEN and SYDVKM. This CDR3 contains 12 residues.

The rearrangement links TRBV7-9 to TRBJ2-5, with TRBD1 matching 7 bases. CDR1 and CDR2 (germline): SEHNR, FQNEAQ (reference sequence). Trimming cost V 5 bases and J 2 bases; bases outside gene matches: 5. There are 14 residues in the CDR3. CDR3 sequence (DNA): TGTGCCAGCAGCAAGGACAGGAGGCAAGAGACCCAGTACTTC. Translated: CASSKDRRQETQYF.

V usage is TRBV28 and J usage is TRBJ2-7; D may be TRBD2 (5 bases). The CDR3 totals 14 residues. Trimming removed 11 bases at V and 3 bases at J, with 20 bases between. Germline CDR1 MDHEN, CDR2 SYDVKM. CDR3: CASQTVLAVYEQYF. In DNA, the CDR3 is TGTGCCTCACAAACCGTCCTAGCAGTCTACGAGCAGTACTTC.

This clone was recorded only once. The chain couples TRBV28 to TRBJ2-7, with 7 bases lining up with TRBD2. The junction had 9 bases not matched to a gene; V was cut back by 5 bases and J by 2 bases. Germline V gene data show CDR1 as MDHEN and CDR2 as SYDVKM. The CDR3 is made up of 15 amino acids. This chain's CDR3 is CASSSGAPNTYEQYF. The CDR3, as DNA: TGTGCCAGCAGTAGCGGGGCGCCTAATACCTACGAGCAGTACTTC.

This clone has a handful of counts. The CDR3 protein is CASKAQGAGEQYF. In nucleotides, the CDR3 is TGTGCCAGCAAGGCGCAGGGGGCGGGCGAGCAGTACTTC. The chain is built from TRBV11-3 and TRBJ2-7, with 8 positions matching TRBD1. Trimming took 7 bases from V and 6 from J; bases not matched to a gene: 8. This CDR3 has 13 residues. Germline V gives CDR1 SGHNT, CDR2 YENEEA.

The chain joins TRBV18 to TRBJ2-1; D unresolved. The V gene lost 5 bases and the J gene lost 8 bases, with 19 bases spanning the gap. In germline, CDR1 is KGHSH, CDR2 LQKENI. The CDR3 is 15 residues long. The CDR3 DNA sequence: TGTGCCAGCTCAACCCTAGGCGCACCCTCGGATGAGCAGTTCTTC. Translated: CASSTLGAPSDEQFF.